What follows describes a single T cell receptor (beta chain). These data come from a study of blood T cell repertoires in COVID-19. In the authors' workflow: From reference gene primer amplification, estimates of nucleated cell counts were derived. The repertoire was sequenced with immunoSEQ multiplex PCR; TCRdb's copy has only in-frame clones and lacks some. Clone size and the V and J calls come from that table; the DNA yielded D and trimming. The sample has 250,000 to 350,000 clones; 65% to 85% are singletons. The CDR3 loop spans 11 amino acids. Germline V gives CDR1 DFQATT, CDR2 SNEGSKA (reference sequence). V lost 7 bases to trimming and J lost 4 bases, with 10 bases between them.

Specimen: peripheral blood. V usage is TRBV20-1 and J usage is TRBJ1-2, with unresolved D. The sequence derives from a person aged 65 to 79 with COVID-19, enrolled during active disease. The CDR3 sequence: CSGEEVYGYTF. CDR3 nucleotides: TGCAGTGGTGAAGAGGTCTATGGCTACACCTTC.